This TCR beta chain came from a study of shared clonotypes between healthy human individuals. Assay used: immunoSEQ multiplex PCR; TCRdb lists only in-frame clones, some missing. The table has about 800,000 clones, about 96% seen once. Trimming removed 1 base from V and 13 bases from J; junction bases left unmatched: 8. The CDR3 extends over 13 amino acids. In germline, CDR1 is SGHAT, CDR2 FQNNGV. Naive CD8 cells lacked CD45RO and underwent positive selection for CCR7, leaving out terminally differentiated effector memory CD45RA+ cells. J is TRBJ2-7 and V is TRBV11-2; 9 bases are a match to TRBD1. The receptor's source is a man under 40 in good health. The source material was naive CD8+ T cells sorted from blood. For the CDR3, the DNA is TGTGCCAGCAGCTTAGCCCGGTGGGACAGGGCCTACTTC. Encoded protein: CASSLARWDRAYF. The full variable domain, its missing parts supplied by reference TRBV11-2 and TRBJ2-7, is EAGVAQSPRYKIIEKRQSVAFWCNPISGHATLYWYQQILGQGPKLLIQFQNNGVVDDSQLPKDRFSAERLKGVDSTLKIQPAKLEDSAVYLCASSLARWDRAYFGPGTRLTVT.